Listed below are T cell receptor beta chains from one sample, sequenced in a study of cytomegalovirus exposure and HLA in healthy donors. Sequencing was performed with immunoSEQ multiplex PCR; in TCRdb, only in-frame clones are kept and a portion is missing. In the table there are more than 150,000 clones, approximately 84% of which are singletons. The sample comprised PBMCs. All receptors come from a man between 50 and 59 years old in good health and CMV-seropositive. Each CDR3 is given with its conserved first and last residue. The D gene is left open where the match is weak. The size entry is marked missing in some rows and otherwise reads once, few, many or a size class.

size: -
D: -
V: TRBV7-2
J: TRBJ1-1
CDR3: CASSLGGRLDTEAFF
DNA: TGTGCCAGCAGCTTAGGGGGGCGCCTGGACACTGAAGCTTTCTTT

size: once
D: TRBD2
V: TRBV2
J: TRBJ2-3
CDR3: CASSQWLAGGPIKADTQYF
DNA: TGTGCCAGCAGTCAGTGGCTAGCGGGAGGGCCTATCAAGGCAGATACGCAGTATTTT

size: once
D: TRBD2
V: TRBV28
J: TRBJ2-7
CDR3: CASSFARPASGSYEQYF
DNA: TGTGCCAGCAGTTTTGCCCGCCCGGCTAGCGGGAGTTACGAGCAGTACTTC

size: -
D: TRBD1
V: TRBV7-9
J: TRBJ1-2
CDR3: CASSSHQTGAGYTF
DNA: TGTGCCAGCAGCTCACATCAGACAGGGGCAGGCTACACCTTC

size: -
D: -
V: TRBV7-8
J: TRBJ2-5
CDR3: CASSLGTRLRAGQYF
DNA: TGTGCCAGCAGCTTAGGGACACGACTTCGCGCCGGGCAGTACTTC

size: -
D: -
V: TRBV20-1
J: TRBJ1-1
CDR3: CSAVENTEAFF
DNA: TGCAGTGCTGTAGAGAACACTGAAGCTTTCTTT

size: -
D: -
V: TRBV11-3
J: TRBJ1-6
CDR3: CASSLGQSAPLHF
DNA: TGTGCCAGCAGTCTGGGACAATCAGCACCCCTCCACTTT

size: -
D: -
V: TRBV9
J: TRBJ2-5
CDR3: CASSPRDYQETQYF
DNA: TGTGCCAGCAGCCCCCGGGATTATCAAGAGACCCAGTACTTC

size: -
D: -
V: TRBV7-8
J: TRBJ2-3
CDR3: CASTLGGATQYF
DNA: TGTGCCAGCACCCTTGGAGGTGCGACGCAGTATTTT

size: few
D: -
V: TRBV5-1
J: TRBJ2-5
CDR3: CASSLYREETQYF
DNA: TGCGCCAGCAGCTTATACAGGGAAGAGACCCAGTACTTC

size: -
D: TRBD1
V: TRBV16
J: TRBJ1-2
CDR3: CASSQTSGGWGYTF
DNA: TGTGCCAGCAGCCAAACGTCAGGGGGCTGGGGCTACACCTTC

size: -
D: -
V: TRBV2
J: TRBJ2-5
CDR3: CASSQEPRGWTQYF
DNA: TGTGCCAGCAGCCAGGAGCCCCGGGGGTGGACCCAGTACTTC

size: -
D: -
V: TRBV11-1
J: TRBJ1-1
CDR3: CASSFQGDTEAFF
DNA: TGTGCCAGCAGCTTCCAAGGGGACACTGAAGCTTTCTTT

size: -
D: TRBD1
V: TRBV28
J: TRBJ2-1
CDR3: CASRSAGTGSGWFAQFF
DNA: TGTGCCAGCAGGTCTGCCGGGACAGGGAGCGGGTGGTTTGCGCAGTTCTTC

size: -
D: TRBD2
V: TRBV5-1
J: TRBJ2-1
CDR3: CASSSMGGAYNEQFF
DNA: TGCGCCAGCAGCTCCATGGGGGGGGCCTACAATGAGCAGTTCTTC

size: -
D: TRBD1
V: TRBV28
J: TRBJ1-2
CDR3: CASSGYRGESDYGYTF
DNA: TGTGCCAGCAGTGGTTACAGGGGAGAGTCCGACTATGGCTACACCTTC

size: -
D: -
V: TRBV2
J: TRBJ2-2
CDR3: CASSEVGGTAGELFF
DNA: TGTGCCAGCAGTGAAGTCGGCGGGACAGCCGGGGAGCTGTTTTTT

size: -
D: TRBD2
V: TRBV5-5
J: TRBJ2-1
CDR3: CASSFSGSPYNEQFF
DNA: TGTGCCAGCAGCTTTAGCGGGAGTCCCTACAATGAGCAGTTCTTC

size: -
D: -
V: TRBV5-4
J: TRBJ2-5
CDR3: CASSSGGVETQYF
DNA: TGTGCCAGCAGCTCGGGGGGCGTAGAGACCCAGTACTTC

size: once
D: -
V: TRBV10-2
J: TRBJ2-2
CDR3: CASRDSANTGELFF
DNA: TGCGCCAGCCGGGACTCCGCGAACACCGGGGAGCTGTTTTTT